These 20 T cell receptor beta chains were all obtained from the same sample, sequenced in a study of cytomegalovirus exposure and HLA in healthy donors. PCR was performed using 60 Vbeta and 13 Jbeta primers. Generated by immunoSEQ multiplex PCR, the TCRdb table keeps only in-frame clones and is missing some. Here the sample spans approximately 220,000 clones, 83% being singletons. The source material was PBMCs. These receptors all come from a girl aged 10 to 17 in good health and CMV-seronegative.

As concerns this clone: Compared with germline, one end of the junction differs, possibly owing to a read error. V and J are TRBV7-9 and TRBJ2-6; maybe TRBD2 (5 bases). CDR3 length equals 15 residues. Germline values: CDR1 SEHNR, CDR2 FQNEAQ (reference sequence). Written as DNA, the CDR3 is TGTTCCAGCAGCTTTCCCAGGAGGGGGGCCAACGTCCTGACTTTC. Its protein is CSSSFPRRGANVLTF.

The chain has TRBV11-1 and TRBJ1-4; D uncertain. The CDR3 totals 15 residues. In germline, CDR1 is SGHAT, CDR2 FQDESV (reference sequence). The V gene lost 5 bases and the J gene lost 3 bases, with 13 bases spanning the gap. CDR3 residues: CASSPRPRANEKLFF. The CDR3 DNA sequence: TGTGCCAGCAGCCCACGACCGAGGGCTAATGAAAAACTGTTTTTT.

Written as DNA, the CDR3 is TGTGCCAGCAGCTTACTCTATTCGTCAAAAGAGACCCAGTACTTC. It specifies CASSLLYSSKETQYF. The chain has TRBV13 and TRBJ2-5; no clear D gene. CDR1 and CDR2 from the germline V gene are PRHDT and FYEKMQ (reference sequence). Trimming cost V 2 bases and J 3 bases, with 13 bases left between them. The length of the CDR3 is 15 residues. The variable domain in full, completed from reference TRBV13 and TRBJ2-5, reads AAGVIQSPRHLIKEKRETATLKCYPIPRHDTVYWYQQGPGQDPQFLISFYEKMQSDKGSIPDRFSAQQFSDYHSELNMSSLELGDSALYFCASSLLYSSKETQYFGPGTRLLVL.

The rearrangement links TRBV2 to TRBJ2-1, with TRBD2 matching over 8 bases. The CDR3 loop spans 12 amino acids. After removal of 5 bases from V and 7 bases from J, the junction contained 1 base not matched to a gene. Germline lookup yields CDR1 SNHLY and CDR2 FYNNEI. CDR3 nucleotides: TGTGCCAGCAGTAGCGGGGGTAATGAGCAGTTCTTC. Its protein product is CASSSGGNEQFF. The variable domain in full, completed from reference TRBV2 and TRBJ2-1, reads EPEVTQTPSHQVTQMGQEVILRCVPISNHLYFYWYRQILGQKVEFLVSFYNNEISEKSEIFDDQFSVERPDGSNFTLKIRSTKLEDSAMYFCASSSGGNEQFFGPGTRLTVL.

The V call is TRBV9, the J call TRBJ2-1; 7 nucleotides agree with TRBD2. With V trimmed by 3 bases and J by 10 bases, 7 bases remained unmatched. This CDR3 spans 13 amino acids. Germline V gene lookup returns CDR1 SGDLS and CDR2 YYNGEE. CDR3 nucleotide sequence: TGTGCCAGCAGCGGGGGACTAAACCTCGAGCAGTTCTTC. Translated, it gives CASSGGLNLEQFF.

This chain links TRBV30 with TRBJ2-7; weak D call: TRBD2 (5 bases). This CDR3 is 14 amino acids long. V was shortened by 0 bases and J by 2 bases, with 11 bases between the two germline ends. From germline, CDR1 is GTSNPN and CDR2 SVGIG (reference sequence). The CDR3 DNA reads TGTGCCTGGAGTGTTATGGCGGGCCCCTACGAGCAGTACTTC. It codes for CAWSVMAGPYEQYF.

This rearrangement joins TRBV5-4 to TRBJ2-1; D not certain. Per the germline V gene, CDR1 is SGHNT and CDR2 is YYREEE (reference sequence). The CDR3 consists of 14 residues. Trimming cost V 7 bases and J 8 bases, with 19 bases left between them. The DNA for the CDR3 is TGTGCCAGCGGTACTCAACAACCTGGGCATGAGCAGTTCTTC. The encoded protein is CASGTQQPGHEQFF.

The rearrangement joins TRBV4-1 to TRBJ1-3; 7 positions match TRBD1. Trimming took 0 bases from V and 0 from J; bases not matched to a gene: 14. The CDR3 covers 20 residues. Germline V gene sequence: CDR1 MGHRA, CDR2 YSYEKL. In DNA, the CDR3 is TGCGCCAGCAGCCAAGAACCACAGGGGCTCCTTACGTACTCTGGAAACACCATATATTTT. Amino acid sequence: CASSQEPQGLLTYSGNTIYF.

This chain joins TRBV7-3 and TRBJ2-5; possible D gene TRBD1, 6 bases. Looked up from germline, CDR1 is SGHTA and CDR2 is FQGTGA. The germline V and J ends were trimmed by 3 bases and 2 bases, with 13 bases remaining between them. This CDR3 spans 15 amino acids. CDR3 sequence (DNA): TGTGCCAGCAGCTTTATGACAGGTCGACAAGAGACCCAGTACTTC. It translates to CASSFMTGRQETQYF.

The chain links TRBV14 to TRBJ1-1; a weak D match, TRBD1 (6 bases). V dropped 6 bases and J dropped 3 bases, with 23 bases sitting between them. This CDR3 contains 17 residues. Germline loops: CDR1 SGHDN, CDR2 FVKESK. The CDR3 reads CASSLLRGGLEDTEAFF. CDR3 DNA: TGTGCCAGCAGTCTTCTCCGGGGGGGCCTCGAGGACACTGAAGCTTTCTTT.

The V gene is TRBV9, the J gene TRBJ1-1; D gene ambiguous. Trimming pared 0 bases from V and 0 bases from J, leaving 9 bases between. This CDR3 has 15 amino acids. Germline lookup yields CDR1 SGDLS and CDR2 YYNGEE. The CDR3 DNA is TGTGCCAGCAGCGTAGGGCCCCTCATGAACACTGAAGCTTTCTTT. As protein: CASSVGPLMNTEAFF.

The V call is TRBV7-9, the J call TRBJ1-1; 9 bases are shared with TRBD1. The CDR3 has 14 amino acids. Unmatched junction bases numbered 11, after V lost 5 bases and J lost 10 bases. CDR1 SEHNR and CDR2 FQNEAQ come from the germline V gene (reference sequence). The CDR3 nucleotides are TGTGCCAGCAGCCAACAGGGGGCAGTGGGTTTAGCTTTCTTT. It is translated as CASSQQGAVGLAFF.

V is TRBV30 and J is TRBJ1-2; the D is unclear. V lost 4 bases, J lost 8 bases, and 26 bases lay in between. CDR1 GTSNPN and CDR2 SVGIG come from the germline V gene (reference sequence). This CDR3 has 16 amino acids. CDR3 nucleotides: TGTGCCTGGACCGGCGGCGCCGGCGGTCGACCGGGAGGCTACACCTTC. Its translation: CAWTGGAGGRPGGYTF.

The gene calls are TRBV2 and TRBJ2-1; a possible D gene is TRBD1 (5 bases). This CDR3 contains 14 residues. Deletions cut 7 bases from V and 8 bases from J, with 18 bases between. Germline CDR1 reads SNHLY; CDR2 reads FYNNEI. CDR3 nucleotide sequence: TGTGCCAGCACCAGGGCCCGAGACATCGATGAGCAGTTCTTC. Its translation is CASTRARDIDEQFF.

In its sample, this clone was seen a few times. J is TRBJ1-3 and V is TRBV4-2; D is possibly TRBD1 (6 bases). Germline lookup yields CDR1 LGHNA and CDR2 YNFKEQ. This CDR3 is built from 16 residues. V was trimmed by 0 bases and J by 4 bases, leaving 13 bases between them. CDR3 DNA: TGTGCCAGCAGCCAAGAGGATCAGGGGAGAGGAAACACCATATATTTT. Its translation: CASSQEDQGRGNTIYF.

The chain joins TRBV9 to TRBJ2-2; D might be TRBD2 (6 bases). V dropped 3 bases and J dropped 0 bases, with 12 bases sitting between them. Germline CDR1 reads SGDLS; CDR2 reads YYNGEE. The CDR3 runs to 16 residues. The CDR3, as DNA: TGTGCCAGCAGCGCCTCCGCGGGGACGAACACCGGGGAGCTGTTTTTT. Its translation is CASSASAGTNTGELFF.

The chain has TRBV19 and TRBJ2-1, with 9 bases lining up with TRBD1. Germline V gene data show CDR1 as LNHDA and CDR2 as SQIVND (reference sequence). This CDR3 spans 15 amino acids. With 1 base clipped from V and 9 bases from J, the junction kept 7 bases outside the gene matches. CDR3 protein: CASSIAGDRVREQFF. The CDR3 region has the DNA TGTGCCAGTAGTATAGCGGGGGACAGGGTACGTGAGCAGTTCTTC.

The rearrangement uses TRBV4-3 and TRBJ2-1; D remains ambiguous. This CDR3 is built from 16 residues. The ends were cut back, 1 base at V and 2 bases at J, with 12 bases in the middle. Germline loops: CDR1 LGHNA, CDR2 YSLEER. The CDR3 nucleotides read TGCGCCAGCAGCCAAGTTCTACAGAGAACCTACAATGAGCAGTTCTTC. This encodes CASSQVLQRTYNEQFF.

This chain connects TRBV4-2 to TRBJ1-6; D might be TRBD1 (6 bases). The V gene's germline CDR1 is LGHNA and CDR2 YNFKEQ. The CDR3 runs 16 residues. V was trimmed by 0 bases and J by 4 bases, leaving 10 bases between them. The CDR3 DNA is TGTGCCAGCAGCCAAGATCATACAGGGTATAATTCACCCCTCCACTTT. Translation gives CASSQDHTGYNSPLHF.

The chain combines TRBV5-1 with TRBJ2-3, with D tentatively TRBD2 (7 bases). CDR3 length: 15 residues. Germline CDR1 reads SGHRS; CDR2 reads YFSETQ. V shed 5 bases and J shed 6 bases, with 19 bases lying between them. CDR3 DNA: TGCGCCAGCAGTCGCGAGGGGGGGGCCTCGGATACGCAGTATTTT. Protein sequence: CASSREGGASDTQYF.